Below, 12 T cell receptor beta chains from the same sample are listed, as sequenced in a study of blood T cells in healthy people across ages. Then a second PCR, running roughly 7 to 11 cycles, was carried out with a sample-barcoded 5' primer and a J-beta primer mix. TCRdb ran MiXCR on the 5' RACE reads and lists one entry per CDR3 protein. Among around 1,000,000 distinct CDR3 sequences listed, approximately 25% were seen once. In addition, the sample was reused for a study of T cells of mothers and their children.

The sequenced material came from blood. The receptors shown here come from a girl aged 2-10 years in good health.

The gene calls are TRBV7-2 and TRBJ2-7, with D uncertain. Trimming cost V 3 bases and J 3 bases, with 9 bases left between them. CDR1 and CDR2 (germline): SGHTA, FQGNSA. The CDR3 consists of 13 residues. The CDR3 is CASSFFKYYEQYF. CDR3 bases: TGTGCCAGCAGCTTCTTCAAATACTACGAGCAGTACTTC.

This clonotype was seen repeatedly, ten times or more. V and J are TRBV29-1 and TRBJ2-4; 9 nucleotides align to TRBD1. CDR3 size: 14 residues. CDR1 SQVTM and CDR2 ANQGSEA come from the germline V gene. V shed 6 bases, J shed 8 bases, and the junction held 11 bases outside the gene matches. As DNA, the CDR3 is TGCAGCGTCTCTCCCGGGACAGGGAGACACATTCAGTACTTC. Translation: CSVSPGTGRHIQYF.

The rearrangement links TRBV18 to TRBJ2-5; D is unclear. The J call may be faulty, since TRBJ2-1 better matches the DNA end. The CDR3 loop spans 14 amino acids. Germline CDR1 is KGHSH and CDR2 is LQKENI. This CDR3 reads CASSPNANGNEQFF. CDR3 nucleotides: TGTGCCAGCTCACCTAATGCTAACGGGAATGAGCAGTTCTTC.

The V call is TRBV10-3, the J call TRBJ1-1; a possible D gene is TRBD1 (5 bases). Trimming stripped 6 bases from V and 3 bases from J, with 11 bases between. The germline V gene encodes CDR1 ENHRY and CDR2 SYGVKD. The CDR3 totals 13 residues. CDR3 nucleotides: TGTGCCATCAGCACACAGACAGACACTGAAGCTTTCTTT. The encoded protein is CAISTQTDTEAFF.

V and J are TRBV5-6 and TRBJ1-1; D uncertain. Germline assignment: CDR1 SGHDT and CDR2 YYEEEE. CDR3 length equals 16 residues. V was cut by 4 bases and J by 10 bases, with 26 bases left in between. The CDR3 nucleotides are TGTGCCAGCAGCACGCGTGTTCCGGACTATCGTTTTGGAGCTTTCTTT. It yields the protein CASSTRVPDYRFGAFF.

V usage is TRBV9 and J usage is TRBJ2-1, with TRBD2 matching 9 bases. J lost 6 bases, V lost 0 bases, and 7 bases had no gene match. The CDR3 has 16 residues. Germline V gene sequence: CDR1 SGDLS, CDR2 YYNGEE. The CDR3 protein is CASSVGVREGGNEQFF. For the CDR3, the DNA is TGTGCCAGCAGCGTAGGGGTGCGGGAGGGAGGCAATGAGCAGTTCTTC.

This clonotype has just a few counts. The chain links TRBV6-2 or TRBV6-3 to TRBJ1-5; D is possibly TRBD1 (5 bases). The germline gives CDR1 MNHEY, CDR2 SVGEGT. Trimming cost V 5 bases and J 0 bases, with 8 bases left between them. There are 14 residues in the CDR3. The CDR3 bases are TGTGCCAGCAGTCAGACAGCTAGCAATCAGCCCCAGCATTTT. It yields the protein CASSQTASNQPQHF.

The chain uses TRBV6-6 and TRBJ2-7; D gene unclear. Germline CDR1 reads MNHNY; CDR2 reads SVGAGI (reference sequence). The CDR3 is 11 residues long. Trimming shortened V by 6 bases and J by 3 bases, and 6 bases separated the two germline ends. The CDR3 loop is CASRNLYEQYF. The CDR3 DNA follows: TGTGCCAGCAGAAATCTCTACGAGCAGTACTTC.

This clonotype was recorded a few times. The rearrangement joins TRBV4-1 to TRBJ2-5, with D unresolved. The DNA end lines up better with TRBJ2-1; the J call may be wrong. The CDR3 contains 12 residues. Germline lookup yields CDR1 MGHRA and CDR2 YSYEKL. The CDR3 sequence is CASSRPSNEQFF. Here the CDR3 DNA reads TGCGCCAGCAGCCGTCCGTCCAATGAGCAGTTCTTC.

The rearrangement links TRBV5-1 to TRBJ1-5, with 11 bases that match TRBD1. This CDR3 comprises 15 residues. Trimming cost V 4 bases and J 7 bases; bases outside gene matches: 7. CDR1 and CDR2 from the germline V gene are SGHRS and YFSETQ. CDR3 in amino acids: CASSPGTGGGQPQHF. Written as DNA, the CDR3 is TGCGCCAGCAGCCCTGGGACAGGGGGTGGGCAGCCCCAGCATTTT. Together with reference TRBV5-1 and TRBJ1-5, the CDR3 gives the full variable domain: KAGVTQTPRYLIKTRGQQVTLSCSPISGHRSVSWYQQTPGQGLQFLFEYFSETQRNKGNFPGRFSGRQFSNSRSEMNVSTLELGDSALYLCASSPGTGGGQPQHFGDGTRLSIL.

This clonotype was observed a handful of times. An end of the junction does not agree with germline; a read error may underlie this. The chain combines TRBV12-3 or TRBV12-4 with TRBJ1-2; maybe TRBD1 (5 bases). The CDR3 totals 13 residues. CDR3 sequence (DNA): TGTGCCGGCAGTTCTCCTGGGGGATTCGGCTACACCTTC. Amino acid sequence: CAGSSPGGFGYTF.

The gene calls are TRBV9 and TRBJ2-1; 9 nucleotides line up with TRBD2. The CDR3 length is 15 residues. From germline, CDR1 is SGDLS and CDR2 YYNGEE. Trimming removed 3 bases from V and 8 bases from J; junction bases left unmatched: 9. Here the CDR3 reads CASSGTPGLAYEQFF. In nucleotides, the CDR3 is TGTGCCAGCAGCGGCACCCCGGGACTAGCATATGAGCAGTTCTTC.